This TCR beta chain was captured by sequencing in a study of T cell repertoires in cytomegalovirus infection. At the level of the study: Peptides in the study included HLA-C-restricted and HLA-B-restricted CMV epitopes. A matching HLA type, together with CMV infection, was signaled by public TCR beta signatures.

TCRdb re-analysed the reads in MiXCR, keeping a single row per CDR3 protein. The sample includes about 480,000 distinct CDR3 sequences, 33% of them seen just once. Notes on this clonotype: Antigen unknown.

Findings of the study overall: Clonotypes of TCR beta that were HLA-C-restricted and CMV-specific dominated the ex vivo response. The cumulative frequency of public TCR beta families distinguished individuals who carried CMV together with the relevant HLA.

Germline V gene sequence: CDR1 MNHEY, CDR2 SVGEGT. V gave up 2 bases and J gave up 3 bases; unmatched junction bases: 11. The CDR3 covers 18 residues. The chain links TRBV6-2 or TRBV6-3 to TRBJ2-3; TRBD2 aligns across 10 bases. The specimen comprised cultured PBMCs, sampled from culture after CMV antigen stimulation. This TCR was sampled from a human donor in good health (CMV status not recorded). Some clones in this sample may be carry-over from other donors' samples. CDR3 loop: CASSYPILAGVNTDTQYF. CDR3 nucleotide sequence: TGTGCCAGCAGTTACCCTATTCTAGCGGGAGTTAATACAGATACGCAGTATTTT.